These T cell receptor beta chains were read from a single sample in a study of T cells in localized non-small cell lung cancer. The repertoire was sequenced with immunoSEQ multiplex PCR; TCRdb's copy has only in-frame clones and lacks some. The repertoire holds 60,000 to 75,000 clones, 81% seen once, with roughly 4.5% in the top ten. Sequencing used PBMCs, obtained before any cancer treatment. The receptors stem from a man aged 40-75 years with stage II lung adenocarcinoma. CDR3s include the opening cysteine and the closing phenylalanine or tryptophan.

v_call,j_call,cdr3_aa
TRBV6-1,TRBJ1-2,CASSAPRGAGGYTF
TRBV21-1,TRBJ2-1,CPHRPGGPGNEQFF
TRBV5-1,TRBJ1-2,CASRGDSDNYGYTF
TRBV10-3,TRBJ2-2,CAISYRGTNTGELFF
TRBV6-1,TRBJ1-1,CASSDIYRNTEAFF
TRBV6-1,TRBJ2-2,CASSRTGELFF
TRBV7-7,TRBJ2-2,CASSLSGTSNTGELFF
TRBV6-5,TRBJ2-5,CASSPSYRTEETQYF
TRBV28,TRBJ1-2,CASSLFGNYGYTF
TRBV18,TRBJ2-5,CASSIRDQETQYF
TRBV7-9,TRBJ1-1,CASSLENTEAFF
TRBV7-9,TRBJ2-3,CASRKNVGGSTDTQYF
TRBV19,TRBJ1-2,CASSIGTGYGGGYTF
TRBV27,TRBJ2-7,CASSPDRKSYEQYF
TRBV6-1,TRBJ2-4,CASSERDGPKNIQYF
TRBV10-3,TRBJ2-7,CAISGARGPHEQYF
TRBV5-4,TRBJ1-6,CASSWDRVENSPLHF
TRBV2,TRBJ2-1,CASRATGGASYNEQFF
TRBV7-2,TRBJ1-3,CASSPSQQGTGNTIYF
TRBV7-8,TRBJ1-1,CASTAQGGANTEAFF
TRBV30,TRBJ1-1,CAWSASGQGNTEAFF
TRBV29-1,TRBJ2-1,CSVESQGGEQFF
TRBV6-5,TRBJ1-4,CASGSDILSEKLFF
TRBV9,TRBJ2-7,CASSVSGSPHGQYF
TRBV19,TRBJ1-1,CASSWGSLEAFF
TRBV2,TRBJ1-1,CASSTSGQMNTEAFF
TRBV5-4,TRBJ2-5,CASLRSGNQETQYF
TRBV10-3,TRBJ1-2,CAIGQGQGLYGYTF
TRBV9,TRBJ2-3,CASSFTGQFSTDTQYF
TRBV6-5,TRBJ1-2,CASSYLYPGYGYTF
TRBV9,TRBJ2-3,CASSSGLAGILDTQYF
TRBV27,TRBJ2-2,CASCVTSVTNTGELFF
TRBV4-2,TRBJ2-7,CASSQEEGDMRYEQYF
TRBV4-1,TRBJ2-1,CASSQAGLAEQFF
TRBV30,TRBJ1-4,CAWSQGANEKLFF
TRBV7-2,TRBJ2-1,CASSSSGRGAYNEQFF
TRBV19,TRBJ1-1,CASSTPQGRNTEAFF
TRBV2,TRBJ1-3,CASSEQPNSGNTIYF
TRBV6-5,TRBJ2-5,CASSYTQGGQETQYF
TRBV25-1,TRBJ1-1,CASRKQGNTEAFF
TRBV6-1,TRBJ2-7,CASSLGYEQYF
TRBV6-5,TRBJ2-7,CASRAPGQGDEQYF
TRBV12-5,TRBJ2-1,CASGRGFGDYNEQFF
TRBV4-1,TRBJ1-2,CASSPQPGTETIGGGYTF
TRBV30,TRBJ2-6,CAWSSGSSGANVLTF
TRBV2,TRBJ2-7,CASRRTQNSYEQYF
TRBV9,TRBJ1-2,CASSPRGGVNYGYTF
TRBV14,TRBJ2-1,CASSQAVSEQFF
TRBV5-1,TRBJ2-1,CASSVQPPGGGSYNEQFF
TRBV6-5,TRBJ1-2,CASSYRQGSYTF